This T cell receptor (beta chain) was sequenced during a study of T cell responses to AZD1222 COVID-19 vaccine. Study-wide points: White British ancestry dominated among donors, who included more females, and clonal diversity was possibly underestimated. Targeting of unmutated variant regions was reportedly seen in nearly half of spike-specific TCRs. With two AZD1222 doses given, Spike-specific TCR breadth and depth both rose.

On this clone: The antigen remains undetermined.

Measured with immunoSEQ multiplex PCR; TCRdb has only the in-frame clones, and not every one. The sample contains about 60,000 clones, approximately 84% of which appear only once. The input for sequencing was peripheral blood, taken on day 0 of AZD1222 vaccination. The TCR originated in an adult in good health.

The CDR3 protein is CATSDSWDRGKNTGELFF. CDR3 coding DNA: TGTGCCACCAGTGATTCGTGGGACAGGGGGAAGAACACCGGGGAGCTGTTTTTT. This sequence joins TRBV24-1 and TRBJ2-2, with 11 bases fitting TRBD1. This CDR3 has 18 amino acids. The germline V gene encodes CDR1 KGHDR and CDR2 SFDVKD. J was trimmed by 1 base and V by 2 bases; bases with no gene match: 5.